The source of this T cell receptor beta chain is a study of early T cells in non-severe SARS-CoV-2 infection. Study details: Sequencing targeted bulk RNA from unsorted whole blood, leaving chains unpaired.

This clonotype was picked up many times. The antigen is unknown. The CDR3 is 14 residues long. Trimming pared 4 bases from V and 2 bases from J, leaving 12 bases between. The germline CDR1 and CDR2 sequences are MGHRA and YSYEKL. Separate cDNA molecules each had unique molecular identifiers attached to them. TCRdb analysed the 5' RACE reads with MiXCR anew, one entry per CDR3 protein. The repertoire has 81,000 or so distinct CDR3 sequences, about 12% of them found once; the top ten carry about 3.4%. Study-level findings and limits: Matching results from VDJdb favored anti-spike CD8 responses, leaving private and CD4 specificities undetected.

The TCR was taken from an adult who was a healthcare worker with PCR-confirmed SARS-CoV-2 infection or an uninfected control (not recorded which). The source material was whole blood. The genes are TRBV4-1 and TRBJ2-7, with D perhaps matching TRBD1 (5 bases). CDR3 residues: CASSPPAGPYEQYF. In nucleotides, the CDR3 is TGCGCCAGCAGCCCCCCGGCAGGGCCCTACGAGCAGTACTTC.